This TCR beta chain was retrieved from a study of untreated major depressive disorder. Each depressed patient was pairwise matched to a non-depressed control for sex, age, current smoking status and body mass index. Controls never had mood disorders and self-rated depressive symptoms at 5 or less. Typically approximately 95% of enriched cells were CD4+. Method: immunoSEQ multiplex PCR; TCRdb's copy keeps in-frame clones and lacks some. The repertoire holds 20,000 or so clones, more than 75% seen once, with approximately 0.86% in the top ten. The source of this sequence is a woman under 40 in good health. Sequenced material: CD4+ T cells from PBMCs.

In nucleotides, the CDR3 is TGTGCCAGAAGCTTGTGGGAGGCTAGCGGGAACGATACGCAGTATTTT. Its translation: CARSLWEASGNDTQYF. The J gene is TRBJ2-3, the V gene TRBV5-3, with 9 bases that match TRBD2. TRBV5-3 is sorted into the ORF group, with uncertain function. CDR3 length: 16 amino acids. Trimming cost V 1 base and J 6 bases; bases outside gene matches: 9.